One sample yielded the 23 T cell receptor beta chains listed below, sequenced in a study of T cell responses to AZD1222 COVID-19 vaccine. The data were produced by immunoSEQ multiplex PCR, yet TCRdb's version contains in-frame clones alone and is incomplete. The table has about 70,000 clones, approximately 85% seen once. Sequencing was performed on peripheral blood, taken on day 0 of MenACWY control vaccination. The receptors come from an adult in good health.

The chain employs TRBV24-1 and TRBJ1-1; D uncertain. The CDR3 has 14 residues. V dropped 5 bases and J dropped 0 bases, with 9 bases sitting between them. The V gene's germline CDR1 is KGHDR and CDR2 SFDVKD. The CDR3 reads CATSGGRMNTEAFF. As DNA, the CDR3 is TGTGCCACCAGTGGGGGTCGGATGAACACTGAAGCTTTCTTT.

The chain is built from TRBV20-1 and TRBJ1-2, with D maybe TRBD1 (5 bases). The CDR3 has 11 amino acids. CDR1 is DFQATT, CDR2 SNEGSKA, per germline (reference sequence). Between the trimmed V and J ends, which lost 7 bases and 4 bases, there was a span of 10 bases. This chain's CDR3 is CSVRGPYGYTF. The CDR3 nucleotides read TGCAGTGTAAGGGGTCCCTATGGCTACACCTTC.

V gene TRBV11-3 combines with J gene TRBJ2-5; no firm D call. CDR1 and CDR2 from the germline V gene are SGHNT and YENEEA. The CDR3 is 15 amino acids. V lost 8 bases and J 2 bases, leaving 18 bases between the germline ends. The CDR3 nucleotides are TGTGCCAGCGCCTTACCAGCCGGGTCGCAAGAGACCCAGTACTTC. Protein: CASALPAGSQETQYF.

This chain uses TRBV4-3 with TRBJ2-3, with D tentatively TRBD1 (5 bases). The CDR3 consists of 15 residues. Germline assignment: CDR1 LGHNA and CDR2 YSLEER. V dropped 1 base and J dropped 2 bases, with 10 bases sitting between them. CDR3 DNA: TGCGCCAGCAGCCAAGGACAGACCTCCACAGATACGCAGTATTTT. Translating it yields CASSQGQTSTDTQYF.

The rearrangement uses TRBV30 and TRBJ1-2; D unclear. The V gene lost 2 bases and the J gene lost 4 bases, with 8 bases spanning the gap. This CDR3 contains 12 residues. In germline, CDR1 is GTSNPN, CDR2 SVGIG (reference sequence). CDR3 sequence: CAWSPEGYGYTF. The CDR3 DNA reads as TGTGCCTGGAGTCCCGAGGGCTATGGCTACACCTTC.

This chain joins TRBV7-9 and TRBJ1-6; the D gene is possibly TRBD1 (5 bases). V lost 5 bases, J lost 5 bases, and 10 bases lay in between. Germline lookup yields CDR1 SEHNR and CDR2 FQNEAQ (reference sequence). The length of the CDR3 is 14 residues. CDR3 sequence reads: CASSIGTDNSPLHF. Written as DNA, the CDR3 is TGTGCCAGCAGCATCGGGACGGATAATTCACCCCTCCACTTT.

The J gene is TRBJ1-2, the V gene TRBV3-1 (or the pseudogene TRBV3-2); no clear D. Deletions cut 3 bases from V and 3 bases from J, with 5 bases between. This CDR3 contains 12 residues. CDR1 and CDR2 from the germline V gene are LGHDT and YNNKEL (reference sequence). The CDR3 nucleotides read TGTGCCAGCAGCCAGAGGGACTATGGCTACACCTTC. Translation: CASSQRDYGYTF.

The rearrangement uses TRBV6-5 and TRBJ1-1; 8 nucleotides agree with TRBD1. This CDR3 region has 14 residues. Looked up from germline, CDR1 is MNHEY and CDR2 is SVGAGI. V trimming: 7 bases; J trimming: 1 base; junction bases outside the gene matches: 5. CDR3 sequence reads: CASTEQGGNTEAFF. The DNA for the CDR3 is TGTGCCAGCACAGAACAGGGGGGGAACACTGAAGCTTTCTTT.

This chain uses TRBV5-5 with TRBJ1-1, with no clear D. Germline V lookup: CDR1 SGHKS, CDR2 YYEKEE (reference sequence). There are 14 residues in the CDR3. V dropped 4 bases and J dropped 0 bases, with 10 bases sitting between them. The CDR3 DNA is TGTGCCAGCAGCCCCCAGCCCTTGAACACTGAAGCTTTCTTT. Its protein is CASSPQPLNTEAFF.

A few counts support this clone. The chain recombines TRBV9 with TRBJ1-1; D unresolved. The CDR3 has 14 amino acids. Germline CDR1 is SGDLS and CDR2 is YYNGEE. Trimming cost V 3 bases and J 4 bases, with 13 bases left between them. The CDR3 nucleotides read TGTGCCAGCAGCGCCCGGAATCTGGGCACTGAAGCTTTCTTT. Translating gives CASSARNLGTEAFF.

V and J are TRBV9 and TRBJ2-7, with D possibly TRBD1 on 5 matching bases. CDR3 length equals 14 residues. Germline CDR1 SGDLS, CDR2 YYNGEE. V was pared by 2 bases and J by 4 bases, with 13 bases between. As DNA, the CDR3 is TGTGCCAGCAGCGTTTCAGGGTCCAATTACGAGCAGTACTTC. It codes for CASSVSGSNYEQYF.

The rearrangement uses TRBV6-5 and TRBJ1-2; 7 bases are shared with TRBD1. Germline V gives CDR1 MNHEY, CDR2 SVGAGI. The V gene end was trimmed by 0 bases and the J gene end by 4 bases; junction bases not matched to a gene: 8. The CDR3 consists of 16 residues. This CDR3 is CASSYSGTAGLYGYTF. CDR3 bases: TGTGCCAGCAGTTACTCAGGGACAGCGGGCCTCTATGGCTACACCTTC.

This clone was picked up a small number of times. The rearrangement joins TRBV7-2 to TRBJ2-1, with 14 nucleotides matching TRBD2. V lost 5 bases, J lost 5 bases, and 5 bases stayed unmatched. There are 16 residues in the CDR3. Germline V gives CDR1 SGHTA, CDR2 FQGNSA. For the CDR3, the DNA is TGTGCCAGCAGCCGTGGGACTAGCGGGAGTCACAATGAGCAGTTCTTC. Translating gives CASSRGTSGSHNEQFF.

With respect to this clone: The junction departs from germline at one end; a sequencing error may be responsible. V gene TRBV7-9 combines with J gene TRBJ2-1; D is unresolved. The germline V gene encodes CDR1 SEHNR and CDR2 FQNEAQ (reference sequence). CDR3 length: 14 amino acids. Here the CDR3 DNA reads TGTGCCAGCAGCTCAAAACTGCCCTACAGTGAGCAGTTCTTC. It translates to CASSSKLPYSEQFF.

As DNA, the CDR3 is TGCAGTGCGTTAGAGAACACTGAAGCTTTCTTT. Its protein product is CSALENTEAFF. This sequence joins TRBV20-1 and TRBJ1-1; D is ambiguous. Looked up from germline, CDR1 is DFQATT and CDR2 is SNEGSKA (reference sequence). The CDR3 contains 11 residues. The V end lost 6 bases, the J end lost 1 base, and 6 bases lay between the germline ends.

This chain connects TRBV7-2 to TRBJ1-4; 12 nucleotides match TRBD1. V dropped 6 bases and J dropped 8; count of bases not matched to a gene: 7. The germline gives CDR1 SGHTA, CDR2 FQGNSA. The CDR3 is made up of 15 amino acids. CDR3: CASRGQGARGEKLFF. In DNA form, the CDR3 reads TGTGCCAGCAGGGGACAGGGGGCGCGTGGCGAAAAACTGTTTTTT.

This chain uses TRBV7-9 with TRBJ1-1, with 10 bases lining up with TRBD1. V was pared by 5 bases and J by 4 bases, with 7 bases of the junction left unmatched. In germline, CDR1 is SEHNR, CDR2 FQNEAQ (reference sequence). This CDR3 comprises 15 residues. In DNA, the CDR3 is TGTGCCAGCAGCCCGCGGACAGGGGGGGCCACTGAAGCTTTCTTT. Protein product: CASSPRTGGATEAFF.

The chain couples TRBV6-2 or TRBV6-3 to TRBJ1-6; 8 nucleotides line up with TRBD1. J gave up 8 bases and V 2 bases, and 8 bases lay outside the gene matches. The CDR3 consists of 16 residues. CDR1 and CDR2 (germline): MNHEY, SVGEGT. This chain's CDR3 is CASSYPTTGVDSPLHF. The CDR3 nucleotides are TGTGCCAGCAGTTACCCGACGACAGGGGTAGATTCACCCCTCCACTTT.

The chain has TRBV9 and TRBJ2-1; D may correspond to TRBD1 or TRBD2 (6 bases each). The CDR3 is made up of 13 amino acids. Germline assignment: CDR1 SGDLS and CDR2 YYNGEE. V dropped 5 bases and J dropped 5 bases, with 11 bases sitting between them. The CDR3 spells CASSEGGHNEQFF. Written as DNA, the CDR3 is TGTGCCAGCAGTGAGGGGGGCCACAATGAGCAGTTCTTC.

CDR3 bases: TGTGCCAGCAGATCGACAGGGGGTGTCAATCAGCCCCAGCATTTT. Its protein product is CASRSTGGVNQPQHF. The chain carries TRBV2 and TRBJ1-5; TRBD1 matches 9 bases. V gave up 6 bases and J gave up 3 bases; unmatched junction bases: 6. CDR3 length equals 15 residues. Germline V gives CDR1 SNHLY, CDR2 FYNNEI.

The chain carries TRBV20-1 and TRBJ1-1; tentatively, D is TRBD1 (6 bases). The CDR3 contains 11 residues. Germline CDR1 is DFQATT and CDR2 is SNEGSKA (reference sequence). CDR3 amino acids: CSQRGGTEAFF. The CDR3 nucleotides are TGCAGCCAGAGGGGGGGTACTGAAGCTTTCTTT.

The V and J genes are TRBV2 and TRBJ2-7; no clear D. In germline, CDR1 is SNHLY, CDR2 FYNNEI. Trimming took 6 bases from V and 11 from J, leaving 17 bases between them. CDR3 length: 12 residues. The CDR3 nucleotides are TGTGCCAGCAGCTCCGGGTCCGCTCCGGAGTACTTC. Its translation: CASSSGSAPEYF.

This chain uses TRBV7-2 with TRBJ1-6; D is unresolved. Germline CDR1 and CDR2: SGHTA and FQGNSA. The CDR3 contains 14 residues. V lost 10 bases and J 4 bases, leaving 14 bases between the germline ends. The CDR3 sequence: CATKTGQYNSPLHF. In DNA, the CDR3 is TGTGCCACCAAAACTGGGCAGTATAATTCACCCCTCCACTTT. Drawing the rest from reference TRBV7-2 and TRBJ1-6, the complete variable domain is GAGVSQSPSNKVTEKGKDVELRCDPISGHTALYWYRQSLGQGLEFLIYFQGNSAPDKSGLPSDRFSAERTGGSVSTLTIQRTQQEDSAVYLCATKTGQYNSPLHFGNGTRLTVT.